The T cell receptor beta chain under discussion was sequenced for a study of blood T cell repertoires in COVID-19. Study-level information: Acute and convalescent COVID-19 samples came from the United States, Italy and Spain.

This CDR3 comprises 17 residues. The germline V gene encodes CDR1 SGDLS and CDR2 YYNGEE. Germline trimming cut 1 base from V and 4 bases from J; bases unmatched to any gene: 12. Produced via immunoSEQ multiplex PCR; TCRdb's table is partial and in-frame only. In the table there are around 28,000 clones, 84% of which are singletons. Specimen: peripheral blood. This clonotype was sampled from a man between 70 and 80 years old with active COVID-19. This rearrangement joins TRBV9 to TRBJ2-3, with TRBD2 matching over 7 bases. The CDR3 DNA is TGTGCCAGCAGCGTACTAGGACTAGGGGTCGAGGCAGATACGCAGTATTTT. It yields the protein CASSVLGLGVEADTQYF.